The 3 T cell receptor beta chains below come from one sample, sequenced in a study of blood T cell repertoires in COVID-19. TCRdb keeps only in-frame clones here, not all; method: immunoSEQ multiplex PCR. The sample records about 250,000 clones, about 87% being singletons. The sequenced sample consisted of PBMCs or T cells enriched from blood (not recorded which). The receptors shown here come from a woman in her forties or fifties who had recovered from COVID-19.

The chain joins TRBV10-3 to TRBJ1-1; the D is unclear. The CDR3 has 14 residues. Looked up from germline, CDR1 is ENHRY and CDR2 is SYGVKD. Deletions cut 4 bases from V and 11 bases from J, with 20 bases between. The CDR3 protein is CAISGPGPLSEAFF. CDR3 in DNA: TGTGCCATCAGTGGACCCGGGCCTCTTAGCGAGGCTTTCTTT.

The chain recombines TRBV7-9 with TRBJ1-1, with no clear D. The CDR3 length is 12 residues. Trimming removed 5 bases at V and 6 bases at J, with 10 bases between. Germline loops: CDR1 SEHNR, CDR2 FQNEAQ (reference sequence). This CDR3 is CASSLSLAEAFF. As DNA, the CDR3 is TGTGCCAGCAGCCTTTCCCTCGCTGAAGCTTTCTTT.

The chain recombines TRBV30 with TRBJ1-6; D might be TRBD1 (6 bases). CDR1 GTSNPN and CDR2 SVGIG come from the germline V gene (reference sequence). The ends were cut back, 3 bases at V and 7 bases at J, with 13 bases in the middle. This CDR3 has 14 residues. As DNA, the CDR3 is TGTGCCTGGAGGGCAGGGGATTGGAATTCACCCCTCCACTTT. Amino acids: CAWRAGDWNSPLHF.